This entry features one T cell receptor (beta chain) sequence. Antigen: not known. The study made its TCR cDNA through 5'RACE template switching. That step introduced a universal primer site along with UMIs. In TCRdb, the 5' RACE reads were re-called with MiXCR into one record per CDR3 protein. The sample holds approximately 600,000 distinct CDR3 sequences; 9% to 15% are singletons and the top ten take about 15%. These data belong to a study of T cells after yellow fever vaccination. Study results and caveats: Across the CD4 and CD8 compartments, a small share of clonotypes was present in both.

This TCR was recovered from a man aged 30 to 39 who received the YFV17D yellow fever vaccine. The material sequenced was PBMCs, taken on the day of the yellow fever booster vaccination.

CDR3 DNA sequence: TGCGCCAGCAGCCAAGGGCCACTAGCGGGAGCGGGAGGGATTCAGTACTTC. Protein: CASSQGPLAGAGGIQYF. This rearrangement joins TRBV4-3 to TRBJ2-4, with TRBD2 matching over 11 bases. The V gene's germline CDR1 is LGHNA and CDR2 YSLEER. Trimming took 1 base from V and 10 from J; bases not matched to a gene: 12. This CDR3 comprises 17 residues.